This T cell receptor (beta chain) was sequenced during a study of blood T cell repertoires in COVID-19. Study in general: Material from acute and convalescent COVID-19 was sourced from the United States, Italy and Spain.

This clone was counted between two and nine times. Trimming removed 0 bases from V and 8 bases from J, with 13 bases in between. Germline CDR1 and CDR2: SEHNR and FQNEAQ (reference sequence). The CDR3 runs 14 residues. In the original processing: By means of reference gene primer amplification, nucleated cell counts were estimated. The table came from immunoSEQ multiplex PCR; TCRdb's copy has only in-frame clones and leaves some out. V, J and clone size reflect that table, while D and trimming were determined from the DNA. Of a few hundred thousand clones detected, 89% appear once; the ten largest clones hold roughly 0.96%.

The clonotype was recovered from a woman aged 40 to 55 who had recovered from COVID-19. This chain links TRBV7-9 with TRBJ1-2; a possible D gene is TRBD1 (5 bases). Sequencing was done on a sample of peripheral blood. The CDR3 DNA is TGTGCCAGCAGCTTAGCACTGACAGATGACGGCTACACCTTC. It encodes CASSLALTDDGYTF.